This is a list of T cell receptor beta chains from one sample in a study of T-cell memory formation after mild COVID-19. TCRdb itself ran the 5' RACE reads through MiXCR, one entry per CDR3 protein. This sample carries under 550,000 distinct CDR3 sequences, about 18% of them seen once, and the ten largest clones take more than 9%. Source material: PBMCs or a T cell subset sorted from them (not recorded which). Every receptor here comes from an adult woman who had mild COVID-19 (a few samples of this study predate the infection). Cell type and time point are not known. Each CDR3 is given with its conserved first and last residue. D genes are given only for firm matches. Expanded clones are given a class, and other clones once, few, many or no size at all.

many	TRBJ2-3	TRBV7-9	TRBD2	CASSLGSSGSTDTQYF	TGTGCCAGCAGCTTAGGGTCTAGCGGCAGCACAGATACGCAGTATTTT
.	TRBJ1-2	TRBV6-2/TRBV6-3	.	CASSYAVGTANYGYTF	TGTGCCAGCAGTTACGCAGTCGGAACAGCTAACTATGGCTACACCTTC
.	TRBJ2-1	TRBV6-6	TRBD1	CASSRTTGEKGHEQFF	TGTGCCAGCAGTCGAACGACAGGGGAAAAAGGGCATGAGCAGTTCTTC
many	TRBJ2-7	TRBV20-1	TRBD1	CSAHNRTGAPYEQYF	TGCAGTGCCCATAACAGGACAGGGGCTCCCTACGAGCAGTACTTC
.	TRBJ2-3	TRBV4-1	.	CASSQERSSTDTQYF	TGCGCCAGCAGCCAAGAGAGGTCTAGCACAGATACGCAGTATTTT
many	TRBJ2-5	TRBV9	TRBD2	CASSAGLAGETQYF	TGTGCCAGCAGCGCGGGACTAGCGGGGGAGACCCAGTACTTC
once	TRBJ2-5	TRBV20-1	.	CSAKTTWRVGETQYF	TGCAGTGCCAAAACCACCTGGCGGGTCGGGGAGACCCAGTACTTC
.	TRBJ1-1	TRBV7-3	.	CASSLLVGTEAFF	TGTGCCAGCAGCTTATTGGTGGGGACTGAAGCTTTCTTT
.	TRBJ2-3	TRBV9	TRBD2	CASSVVSGGPLTDTQYF	TGTGCCAGCAGCGTCGTGAGCGGGGGCCCACTCACAGATACGCAGTATTTT
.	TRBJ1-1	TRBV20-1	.	CSSVDFWGAMAFF	TGCAGTAGCGTGGATTTCTGGGGTGCCATGGCTTTCTTT
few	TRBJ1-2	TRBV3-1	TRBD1	CASSQRTGGGYTF	TGTGCCAGCAGCCAGAGGACAGGGGGAGGCTACACCTTC
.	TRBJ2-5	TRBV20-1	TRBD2	CSAPTTSGAQETQYF	TGCAGTGCCCCTACGACTAGCGGAGCCCAAGAGACCCAGTACTTC
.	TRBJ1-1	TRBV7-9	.	CASSLRVSRVDTEAFF	TGTGCCAGCAGCTTAAGGGTCAGCAGGGTGGACACTGAAGCTTTCTTT
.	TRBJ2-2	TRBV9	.	CASSEDSYTGELFF	TGTGCCAGCAGCGAGGACTCTTACACCGGGGAGCTGTTTTTT
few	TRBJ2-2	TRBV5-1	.	CASSFLETGRELFF	TGCGCCAGCAGCTTTCTGGAAACCGGTCGGGAGCTGTTTTTT
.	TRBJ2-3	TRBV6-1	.	CASRYTPTLTDTQYF	TGTGCCAGCAGGTACACACCGACTCTCACAGATACGCAGTATTTT
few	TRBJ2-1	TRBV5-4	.	CASSLPPDNEQFF	TGTGCCAGCAGCCTGCCCCCGGACAATGAGCAGTTCTTC
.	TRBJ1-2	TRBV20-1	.	CSARPTTGEGYGYTF	TGCAGTGCTAGACCCACAACGGGGGAGGGTTATGGCTACACCTTC
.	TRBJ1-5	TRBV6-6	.	CASNMMDSNQPQHF	TGTGCCAGCAACATGATGGACAGCAATCAGCCCCAGCATTTT
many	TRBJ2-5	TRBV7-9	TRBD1	CASSLVMTGVETQYF	TGTGCCAGCAGCTTAGTAATGACAGGGGTGGAGACCCAGTACTTC
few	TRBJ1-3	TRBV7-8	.	CASSLGPTGLSGNTIYF	TGTGCCAGCAGCCTCGGACCAACGGGGCTCTCTGGAAACACCATATATTTT
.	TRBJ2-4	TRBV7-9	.	CASSSSVYIQYF	TGTGCCAGCAGCTCCTCAGTGTACATTCAGTACTTC
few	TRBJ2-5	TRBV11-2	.	CASSLETGWRETQYF	TGTGCCAGCAGCTTAGAAACAGGCTGGAGGGAGACCCAGTACTTC
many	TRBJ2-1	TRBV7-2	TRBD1	CASSAQAGQGRNEQFF	TGTGCCAGCAGCGCGCAGGCTGGACAGGGAAGGAATGAGCAGTTCTTC
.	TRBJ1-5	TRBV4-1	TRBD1	CASSQQGQGNQPQHF	TGCGCCAGCAGCCAACAGGGACAGGGCAATCAGCCCCAGCATTTT
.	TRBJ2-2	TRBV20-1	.	CSARVDRRNTGELFF	TGCAGTGCTAGAGTTGACAGGAGGAACACCGGGGAGCTGTTTTTT
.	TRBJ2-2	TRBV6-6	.	CASSYEGETAGELFF	TGTGCCAGCAGTTACGAGGGAGAAACAGCCGGGGAGCTGTTTTTT
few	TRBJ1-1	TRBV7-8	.	CASSLTRGGRLTEAFF	TGTGCCAGCAGCTTGACTAGAGGGGGGCGACTTACTGAAGCTTTCTTT
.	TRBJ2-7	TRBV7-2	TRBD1	CASSTPQQGAYEQYF	TGTGCCAGCAGCACCCCCCAACAGGGGGCCTACGAGCAGTACTTC
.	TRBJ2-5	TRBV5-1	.	CASSFSPSEETQYF	TGCGCCAGCAGCTTTAGTCCGTCTGAAGAGACCCAGTACTTC
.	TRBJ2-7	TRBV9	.	CASRADADSYEQYF	TGTGCCAGCAGAGCAGATGCGGACTCCTACGAGCAGTACTTC
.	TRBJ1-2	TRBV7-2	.	CASSFSESAGYTF	TGTGCCAGCAGCTTCTCAGAGTCCGCTGGCTACACCTTC
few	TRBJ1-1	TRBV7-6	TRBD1	CASSLGMGQMNTEAFF	TGTGCCAGCAGCTTAGGGATGGGACAGATGAACACTGAAGCTTTCTTT
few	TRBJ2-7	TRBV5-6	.	CASSLVTGRDEQYF	TGTGCCAGCAGCTTGGTTACGGGCAGGGACGAGCAGTACTTC
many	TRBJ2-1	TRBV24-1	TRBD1	CATSDQGTGAHEQFF	TGTGCCACCAGTGACCAAGGGACAGGGGCACACGAGCAGTTCTTC
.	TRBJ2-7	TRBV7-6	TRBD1	CASSPRRQGSEQYF	TGTGCCAGCAGCCCGAGGAGACAGGGCAGCGAGCAGTACTTC
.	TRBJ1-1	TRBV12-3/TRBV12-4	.	CASTSTRGAFF	TGTGCCAGCACCTCAACCAGGGGAGCTTTCTTT